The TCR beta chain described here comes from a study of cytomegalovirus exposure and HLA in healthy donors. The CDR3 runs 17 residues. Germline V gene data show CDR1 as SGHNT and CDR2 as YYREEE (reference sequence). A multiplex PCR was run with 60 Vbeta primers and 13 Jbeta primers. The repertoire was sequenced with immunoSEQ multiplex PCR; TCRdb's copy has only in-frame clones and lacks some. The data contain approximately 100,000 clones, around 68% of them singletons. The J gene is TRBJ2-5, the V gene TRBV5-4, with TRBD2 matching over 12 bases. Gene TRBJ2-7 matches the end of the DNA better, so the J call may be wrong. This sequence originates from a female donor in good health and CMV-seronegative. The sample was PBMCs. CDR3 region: CASSLSGLAGFTYEQYF. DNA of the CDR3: TGTGCCAGCAGCTTGAGCGGACTAGCGGGGTTCACCTACGAGCAGTACTTC.